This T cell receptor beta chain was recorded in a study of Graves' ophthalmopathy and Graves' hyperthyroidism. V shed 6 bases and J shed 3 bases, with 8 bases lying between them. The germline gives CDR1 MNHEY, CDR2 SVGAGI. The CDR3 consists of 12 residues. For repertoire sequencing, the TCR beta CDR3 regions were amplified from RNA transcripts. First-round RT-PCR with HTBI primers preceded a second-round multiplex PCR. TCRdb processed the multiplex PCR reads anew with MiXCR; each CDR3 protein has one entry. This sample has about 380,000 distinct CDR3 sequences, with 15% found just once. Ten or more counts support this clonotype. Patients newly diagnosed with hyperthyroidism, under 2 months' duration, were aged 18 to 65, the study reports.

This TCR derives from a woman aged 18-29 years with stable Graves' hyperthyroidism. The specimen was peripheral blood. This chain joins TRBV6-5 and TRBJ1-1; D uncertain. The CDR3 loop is CASRTTDTEAFF. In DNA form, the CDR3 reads TGTGCCAGCAGAACCACAGACACTGAAGCTTTCTTT.